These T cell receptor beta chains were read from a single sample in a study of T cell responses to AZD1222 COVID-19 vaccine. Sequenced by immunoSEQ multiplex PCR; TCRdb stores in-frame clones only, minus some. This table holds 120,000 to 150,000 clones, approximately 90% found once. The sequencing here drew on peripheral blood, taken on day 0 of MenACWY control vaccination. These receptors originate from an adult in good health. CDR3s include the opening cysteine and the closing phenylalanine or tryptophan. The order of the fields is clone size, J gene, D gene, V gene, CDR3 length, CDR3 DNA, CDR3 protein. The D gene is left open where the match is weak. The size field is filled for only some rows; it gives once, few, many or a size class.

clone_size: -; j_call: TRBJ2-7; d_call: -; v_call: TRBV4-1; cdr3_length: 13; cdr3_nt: TGCGCCAGCAGCCAAGTAGACAGCTACGAGCAGTACTTC; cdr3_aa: CASSQVDSYEQYF
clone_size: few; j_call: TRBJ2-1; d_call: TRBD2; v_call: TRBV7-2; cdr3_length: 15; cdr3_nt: TGTGCCAGCAGCTTACTAGCGGGAGGGTCCGGTGAGCAGTTCTTC; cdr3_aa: CASSLLAGGSGEQFF
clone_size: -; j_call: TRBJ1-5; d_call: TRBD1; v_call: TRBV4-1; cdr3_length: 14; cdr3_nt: TGCGCCAGCAGCCAAGGGGACAGGGGTCCCGAGCAGCATTTT; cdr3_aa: CASSQGDRGPEQHF
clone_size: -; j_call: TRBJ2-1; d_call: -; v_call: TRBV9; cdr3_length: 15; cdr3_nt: TGTGCCAGCAGCGTAGCGGGGCGGGGAGGCAATGAGCAGTTCTTC; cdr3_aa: CASSVAGRGGNEQFF
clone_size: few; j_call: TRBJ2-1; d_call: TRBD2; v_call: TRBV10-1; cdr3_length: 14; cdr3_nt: TGCGCCAGCAGTGCCGGGACTAGCTTCCGCGAGCAGTTCTTC; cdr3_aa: CASSAGTSFREQFF
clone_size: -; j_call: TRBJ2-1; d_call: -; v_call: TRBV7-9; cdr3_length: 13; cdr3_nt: TGTGCCAGCAGCCCCCGCCAGTACAATGAGCAGTTCTTC; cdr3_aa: CASSPRQYNEQFF
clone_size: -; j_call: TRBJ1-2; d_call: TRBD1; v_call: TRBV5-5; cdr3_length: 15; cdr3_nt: TGTGCCAGCAGCTTGAGACAGGGAGCTAACTATGGCTACACCTTC; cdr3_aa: CASSLRQGANYGYTF
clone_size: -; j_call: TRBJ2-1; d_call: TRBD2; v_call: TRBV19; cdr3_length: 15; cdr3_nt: TGTGCCAGTAGTATGGGAGTAGCGGGGACGGTTGAGCAGTTCTTC; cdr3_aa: CASSMGVAGTVEQFF
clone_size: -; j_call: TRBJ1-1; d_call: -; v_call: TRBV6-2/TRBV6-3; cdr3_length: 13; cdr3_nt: TGTGCCAGCAGTTATAACGGTTACACTGAAGCTTTCTTT; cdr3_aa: CASSYNGYTEAFF
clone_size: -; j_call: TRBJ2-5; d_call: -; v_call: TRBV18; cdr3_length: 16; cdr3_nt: TGTGCCAGCTCACCCCGCAATGAGAGGGCCAGGGAGACCCAGTACTTC; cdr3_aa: CASSPRNERARETQYF
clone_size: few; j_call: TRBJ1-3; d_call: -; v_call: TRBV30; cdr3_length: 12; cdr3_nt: TGTGCCTGGAGTGTACAACGAACCACCATATATTTT; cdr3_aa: CAWSVQRTTIYF
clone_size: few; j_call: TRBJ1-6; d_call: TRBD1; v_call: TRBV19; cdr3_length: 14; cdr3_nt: TGTGCCAGTCGGTCCGGGACAGGGAATTCACCCCTCCACTTT; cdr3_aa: CASRSGTGNSPLHF
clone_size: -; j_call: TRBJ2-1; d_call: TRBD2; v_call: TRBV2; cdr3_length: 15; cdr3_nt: TGTGCCAGCAGGAAGAGGACTAGCGGGGTTAATGAGCAGTTCTTC; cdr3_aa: CASRKRTSGVNEQFF
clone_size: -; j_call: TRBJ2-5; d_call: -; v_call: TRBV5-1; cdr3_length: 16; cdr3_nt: TGCGCCAGCAGCTTGGCCGGCAGCTCGATCCAAGAGACCCAGTACTTC; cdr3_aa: CASSLAGSSIQETQYF
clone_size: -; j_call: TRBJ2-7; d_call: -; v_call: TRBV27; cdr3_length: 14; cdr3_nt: TGTGCCAGCAGTTTTGGCGGGACCTCCTACGAGCAGTACTTC; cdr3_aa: CASSFGGTSYEQYF
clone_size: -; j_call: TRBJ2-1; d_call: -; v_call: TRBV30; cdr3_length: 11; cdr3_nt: TGTGCCTCACATCGGGGGAATGAGCAGTTCTTC; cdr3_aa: CASHRGNEQFF
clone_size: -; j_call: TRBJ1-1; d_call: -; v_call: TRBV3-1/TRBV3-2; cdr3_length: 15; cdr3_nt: TGTGCCAGCAGCCAAGAGAGGGTGGGCGGCACTGAAGCTTTCTTT; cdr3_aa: CASSQERVGGTEAFF
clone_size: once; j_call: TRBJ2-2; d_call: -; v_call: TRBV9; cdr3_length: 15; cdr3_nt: TGTGCCAGCAGCGCCTCAGGGAGTAGTACCGGGGAGCTGTTTTTT; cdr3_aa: CASSASGSSTGELFF
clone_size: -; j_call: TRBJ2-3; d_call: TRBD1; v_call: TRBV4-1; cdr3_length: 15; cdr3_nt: TGCGCCAGCAGGTATCCGGGACAGGGGCAGGGTACGCAGTATTTT; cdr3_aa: CASRYPGQGQGTQYF
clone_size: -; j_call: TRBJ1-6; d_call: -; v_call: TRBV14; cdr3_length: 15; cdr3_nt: TGTGCCAGCAGCCTCCGGACCGGCGGTAGTTCACCCCTCCACTTT; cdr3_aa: CASSLRTGGSSPLHF
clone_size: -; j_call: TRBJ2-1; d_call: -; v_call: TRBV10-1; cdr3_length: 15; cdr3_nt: TGCGCCAGCAGTGAGCTGGGGGCGGCCGACAATGAGCAGTTCTTC; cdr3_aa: CASSELGAADNEQFF
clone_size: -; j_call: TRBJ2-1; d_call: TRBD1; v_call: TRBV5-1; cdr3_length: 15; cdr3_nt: TGCGCCAGCAGCCCGGTGGGACAGGGCGTGGATGAGCAGTTCTTC; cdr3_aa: CASSPVGQGVDEQFF
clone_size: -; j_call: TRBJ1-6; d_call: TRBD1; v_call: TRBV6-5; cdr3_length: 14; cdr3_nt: TGTGCCAGCAGTCGTCAGGGGGTTTATTCACCCCTCCACTTT; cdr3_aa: CASSRQGVYSPLHF
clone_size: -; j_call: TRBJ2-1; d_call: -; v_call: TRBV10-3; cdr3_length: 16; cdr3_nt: TGTGCCATCAGTGATCCGGGCGGGGCTAAATACAATGAGCAGTTCTTC; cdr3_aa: CAISDPGGAKYNEQFF
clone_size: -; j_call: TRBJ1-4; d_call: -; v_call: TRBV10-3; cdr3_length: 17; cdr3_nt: TGTGCCATCAGTGAGTCGACGGGAGCGGCAACTAATGAAAAACTGTTTTTT; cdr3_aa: CAISESTGAATNEKLFF
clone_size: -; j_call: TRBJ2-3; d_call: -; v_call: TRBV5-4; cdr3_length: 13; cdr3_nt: TGTGCCAGCAAAACGGGGGACACAGATACGCAGTATTTT; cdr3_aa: CASKTGDTDTQYF